This T cell receptor (beta chain) was captured by sequencing in a study of blood T cell repertoires in COVID-19 (dated by TCRdb to 2020 to 2022). General notes on the study: The collaborator samples originated in the United States, Italy and Spain and spanned the acute and convalescent phases of COVID-19. Where HLA class I and class II types were available, the types were taken from metadata supplied by the sample provider, not from assay-based typing. A de-identified subject ID, COVID-19 status, age in years and sex were almost always included in the sample metadata. Samples came from the ongoing ImmuneRACE study (first 160 participants) plus 1,254 subjects from 6 global collaborators. The repertoires were made available in a free public database intended to serve as a resource for research on the immune response to SARS-CoV-2. The material from the prospective study consisted of cDNA or gDNA derived from T cells, B-cell-depleted T cells, or PBMCs. The dataset comprised deeply sampled blood TCRbeta repertoires from subjects exposed to, actively infected with, or recovered from COVID-19. Overall results and qualifications from the work: How much clinical and demographic metadata was included differed by source and by participant, and the metadata was provided uncurated.

TCRbeta CDR3 regions were amplified from genomic DNA using the immunoSEQ Assay, a bias-controlled multiplex PCR. In the original analysis: Nucleated cell counts per sample were estimated from amplification of reference gene primers within the assay. To quantify the absolute abundance of each unique TCRbeta CDR3 rearrangement, sequence reads were collapsed and filtered. For each sample, productive Simpson clonality was calculated as the square root of Simpson's diversity index across productive rearrangements. TCRdb holds this immuneACCESS table with in-frame rearrangements only. Some clones are missing; in checked studies, unresolved V genes explain under half, and the rest has no known cause. V, J and clone size are taken as reported in that table, and D and trimming were inferred from the DNA itself. Counted in this sample were 20,000 to 30,000 clones; approximately 92% of them appeared once. The leading ten clones occupy roughly 7.4% of the sample.

As for this clone: No cognate antigen has been identified for it. No base qualities exist here, and no much larger clone lies one base off it.

CDR3 length: 17 amino acids, cysteine to phenylalanine. The kept DNA is CDR3 alone, 51 bases in frame from the first base. CDR1 and CDR2 (SGHTA, FQGTGA) derive from the germline V gene. Trimming takes 0 bases off V and 3 bases off J; junction bases not matched to a gene: 7. Each collaborating institution followed its own protocols to collect whole blood in K2EDTA tubes. For TCRbeta analysis, collaborator samples were shipped as frozen whole blood, as isolated PBMCs, or as DNA extracted from either sample type. The sequence derives from a human donor in a cohort sampled during active COVID-19. Sequencing was performed on peripheral blood. The chain was built from TRBV7-3 and TRBJ2-2; TRBD1 fits 7 bases in the junction. The sequence in DNA is TGTGCCAGCAGCTTAACCGCACAGGGGAGTTACACCGGGGAGCTGTTTTTT. Its coded protein is CASSLTAQGSYTGELFF.